This TCR beta chain was retrieved from a study of blood T cells in healthy people across ages. Each donor supplied 7.5 to 10 milliliters of peripheral blood. Germline CDR1 and CDR2: DFQATT and SNEGSKA (reference sequence). V lost 2 bases and J lost 5, with 12 bases in between. The CDR3 has 13 residues. Primed by a sample-barcoded 5' primer and a J-beta primer mix, a second PCR proceeded for about 7 to 12 cycles. Each CDR3 protein is one row after TCRdb ran MiXCR on the 5' RACE reads. Of about 1,400,000 distinct CDR3 sequences listed, 45% to 70% are singletons. This receptor was taken from a man between 18 and 29 years old in good health. The specimen sequenced was blood. The V call is TRBV20-1, the J call TRBJ1-1, with D possibly TRBD1 on 6 matching bases. The CDR3 nucleotides read TGCAGTGCTAGAAGCTTCAGGGGAACTGAAGCTTTCTTT. Protein: CSARSFRGTEAFF.